The 8 T cell receptor beta chains in this list originate from one sample, sequenced in a study of blood T cell repertoires in COVID-19 (dated by TCRdb to 2018 to 2020). Receptor libraries were prepared by the immunoSEQ multiplex PCR assay. Held by TCRdb, this immuneACCESS table contains in-frame sequences only and omits some clones. Under half of the omission traces to an unresolved V gene where checked; the cause of the rest is unknown. The sample includes some 390,000 clones, with roughly 86% observed a single time. The ten largest clones take up 1.5% to 2% of the sample. Specimen: PBMCs or T cells enriched from blood (not recorded which). The receptors shown here come from a woman under 40 who had recovered from COVID-19.

The genes are TRBV6-1 and TRBJ1-5, with TRBD1 identical over 8 bases. CDR3 length: 21 amino acids. Germline trimming cut 2 bases from V and 0 bases from J; bases unmatched to any gene: 18. Germline V gene data show CDR1 as MNHNS and CDR2 as SASEGT. DNA of the CDR3: TGTGCCAGCAGTGAATTCACCTCGGGCAGGGGGCTTCTCTATAGCAATCAGCCCCAGCATTTT. Translation gives CASSEFTSGRGLLYSNQPQHF.

The chain joins TRBV19 to TRBJ2-3, with D perhaps matching TRBD2 (6 bases). CDR3 size: 15 residues. Germline V CDR1 and CDR2: LNHDA, SQIVND (reference sequence). The V end was cut by 10 bases, the J end by 3 bases, with 20 bases between. As DNA, the CDR3 is TGTGCCACAACCCTTAGCGGAACCAAGACAGATACGCAGTATTTT. Translation: CATTLSGTKTDTQYF.

This clone appeared a single time. The chain employs TRBV7-9 and TRBJ2-3, with 8 bases lining up with TRBD2. CDR1 is SEHNR and CDR2 is FQNEAQ in the germline V gene (reference sequence). V lost 5 bases to trimming and J lost 6 bases; unmatched junction nucleotides: 10. CDR3 length: 15 residues. The CDR3 DNA reads as TGTGCCAGCAGCCCACTTGCGGGGGGTACCGATACGCAGTATTTT. It translates to CASSPLAGGTDTQYF.

The chain uses TRBV7-6 and TRBJ1-1; D uncertain. CDR1 SGHVS and CDR2 FNYEAQ come from the germline V gene. The germline V and J ends were trimmed by 1 base and 1 base, with 4 bases remaining between them. The CDR3 loop spans 13 amino acids. The CDR3 here is CASSLEQNTEAFF. The DNA for the CDR3 is TGTGCCAGCAGCTTAGAACAGAACACTGAAGCTTTCTTT.

The chain joins TRBV7-8 to TRBJ1-6; 8 bases line up with TRBD1. V was clipped by 6 bases and J by 8 bases; unmatched bases: 6. Germline CDR1 and CDR2: SGHVS and FQNEAQ. The CDR3 totals 14 residues. For the CDR3, the DNA is TGTGCCAGCAGGCAGACAGGGGACGATTCACCCCTCCACTTT. Amino acids: CASRQTGDDSPLHF.

V and J are TRBV28 and TRBJ2-7; TRBD1 matches 8 bases. With 6 bases clipped from V and 4 bases from J, the junction kept 5 bases outside the gene matches. CDR3 length: 13 amino acids. Germline V lookup: CDR1 MDHEN, CDR2 SYDVKM. This chain's CDR3 is CASRDRVIYEQYF. CDR3 nucleotide sequence: TGTGCCAGCAGGGACAGGGTAATTTACGAGCAGTACTTC.

The V call is TRBV6-5, the J call TRBJ2-1; 9 bases map to TRBD1. Losses at the gene ends were 5 bases for V and 7 bases for J; bases not matched to a gene: 9. The V gene's germline CDR1 is MNHEY and CDR2 SVGAGI. There are 15 residues in the CDR3. The CDR3 DNA reads as TGTGCCAGCAGTATCCGGGACAGGGCCCTAAATGAGCAGTTCTTC. Residues: CASSIRDRALNEQFF.

This chain links TRBV9 with TRBJ2-7; D gene ambiguous. V gave up 4 bases and J gave up 3 bases, with 11 bases separating them. The CDR3 covers 13 residues. Germline CDR1 and CDR2: SGDLS and YYNGEE. The CDR3 nucleotides read TGTGCCAGCAGCCCCTATTTTGGCTACGAGCAGTACTTC. Translated: CASSPYFGYEQYF.